This TCR beta chain was sequenced during a study of blood T cells in healthy people across ages. V was pared by 1 base and J by 9 bases, with 16 bases between. The CDR3 spans 14 residues. CDR1 and CDR2 (germline): SGHAT, FQNNGV. With a J-beta primer mix and a sample-barcoded 5' primer, a second PCR ran roughly 6 to 11 cycles. From the 5' RACE reads, TCRdb called clonotypes with MiXCR, one entry per CDR3 protein. The sample contains approximately 780,000 distinct CDR3 sequences, roughly 26% of which appear only once. These data also featured in a second study, about T cells of mothers and their children. That source adds: Input to cDNA synthesis comprised all extracted RNA, at a ratio of approximately 1.5 ug per 15 ul.

This sequence originates from a boy aged 10-17 years in good health. The chain joins TRBV11-2 to TRBJ2-7; a weak D match, TRBD1 (5 bases). Specimen: blood. This CDR3 reads CASSLAGRPRGQYF. The CDR3 region has the DNA TGTGCCAGCAGCTTAGCAGGGCGGCCGAGAGGGCAGTACTTC.